This T cell receptor beta chain appears in the sequencing data of a study of blood T cell repertoires in COVID-19. Study details: Samples taken during acute and convalescent COVID-19 were collected in the United States, Italy and Spain. The analysed material was cDNA or gDNA that came from T cells, B-cell-depleted T cells, or PBMCs.

The CDR3 loop spans 17 amino acids. The germline CDR1 and CDR2 sequences are SGHDT and YYEEEE. The V end lost 3 bases, the J end lost 0 bases, and 16 bases lay between the germline ends. Method: immunoSEQ multiplex PCR; TCRdb's copy keeps in-frame clones and lacks some. The sample holds approximately 490,000 clones, approximately 86% seen once. Participants' own reports of clinical history determined their cohort assignment. Donors in Cohort 3 who had recovered were those with two negative PCRs, healthcare professional clearance, or resolution of their symptoms. V gene TRBV5-6 combines with J gene TRBJ1-3; D is perhaps TRBD1 (5 bases). The source is an older woman who had recovered from COVID-19. Sequenced: PBMCs or T cells enriched from blood (not recorded which). DNA of the CDR3: TGTGCCAGCAGCTACTACCCCACAGGCCCCTCTGGAAACACCATATATTTT. Its protein product is CASSYYPTGPSGNTIYF.